A few counts support the clone carrying this T cell receptor (beta chain). This sample was taken from a study of identical twins. Every one of the donors was a healthy Caucasian. The CDR3 extends over 13 amino acids. Germline V gives CDR1 SGHRS, CDR2 YFSETQ. Trimming cost V 4 bases and J 4 bases, with 12 bases left between them. A template switching step contributed a universal primer site, while unique molecular identifiers were present in the cDNA. TCRdb processed the 5' RACE reads anew with MiXCR; each CDR3 protein has one entry. The sample has roughly 1.6 million distinct CDR3 sequences; more than 30% are singletons.

The genes are TRBV5-1 and TRBJ2-7; TRBD1 might be the D (6 bases). The sequenced sample consisted of cord blood. The TCR comes from a newborn girl in good health. The CDR3 protein is CASSVRDIYEQYF. CDR3 nucleotide sequence: TGCGCCAGCAGCGTCCGGGACATATACGAGCAGTACTTC.